The present TCR beta chain was sequenced within a study of T cell repertoires in ileal Crohn's disease (dated by TCRdb to the late 2010s). Study-level background: At the time of surgery, roughly 34% of patients were active smokers, and the median duration of disease was approximately eight years. Every patient underwent surgery because of a complication, which was stricturing disease in around 61% and penetrating disease in roughly 40%. A total of 170 or so mucosal samples from roughly 50 patients were sequenced, with samples obtained at several locations on the surgical specimen and at postoperative endoscopy. A prospective multicentre cohort supplied the 45 to 60 Crohn's disease patients whose TCR repertoires were analysed. Postoperative therapy was given to about half of the patients, with thiopurines administered to about a dozen patients and anti-TNF agents administered to under 20 patients. The study was conducted in parallel with a multicentre cohort that was designed to identify predictors of early endoscopic recurrence following ileocolonic resection. Endoscopic postoperative recurrence was defined by a Rutgeerts score above i0. What the study reported, not specific to this receptor: A significantly higher proportion of clonal expansions was observed in active smokers at surgery than in non-smokers (approximately 28% vs 17%, p=0.02). More high-frequency clones were carried by sorted CD8 T cells than by CD4 T cells, suggesting that mucosal expansions were mainly CD8. Higher percentages of high-frequency clones at the time of surgery were linked to endoscopic recurrence, and every patient with clonality above 26.8% (18/57) had recurrence. Only a subgroup of patients, of unstated size, had their mucosal CD4 and CD8 T cells sorted and sequenced.

V drops 5 bases and J drops 1 base, leaving 12 bases in between. Looking up the germline V gene yields CDR1 SGHAT and CDR2 FQNNGV. The CDR3 spans 14 residues, from the cysteine through the phenylalanine. Only the CDR3 DNA stays, 42 bases, in frame from base 1. This clone was seen once. The clone's antigen remains unknown. The record has no base qualities; no much larger clone is one base away. Roughly 500 nanograms of biopsy DNA per sample were submitted for commercial TCRB immunosequencing. CDR3 regions were amplified from genomic DNA by Adaptive Biotechnology using a two-step, amplification bias-controlled multiplex PCR. Primers for every V and J gene segment were used in the first PCR, and barcodes and Illumina adapters were added in the second PCR. CDR3 libraries were sequenced using an Illumina instrument. Regarding the original processing steps: The analysis used both the pipelines supplied by the vendor and custom analysis of the raw data in R/Bioconductor with R version 3.3.0. Clonality, ranging from 0 to 1, was calculated as the inverse of the normalised Shannon entropy of all productive clones. High-frequency clones were defined as the share of the repertoire occupied by the top 100 clones, with only clones passing a 95% confidence test being retained. The Simpson index measured repertoire diversity, and the Morisita-Horn index measured overlap between samples. Sourced from immuneACCESS, this table was stored by TCRdb with only in-frame sequences that have V and J called. A share of the clones is absent; for the studies checked, an unresolved V gene accounts for under half, and the remainder has no known explanation. The V and J calls and clone size were taken over from that table, and D and trimming were inferred from the DNA. This sample has roughly 13,000 clones in its table, and roughly 82% of those were observed once. The ten largest clones take up under 7% of the sample.

Adults with ileal or ileocolonic Crohn's disease for whom ileocolonic resection was indicated were considered eligible. Whole ileal mucosal biopsies were stored frozen at -80°C before DNA extraction. A TRizol-based method was used to extract genomic DNA from the frozen whole biopsies, and the DNA was quantified with a NanoDrop 2000 spectrophotometer. Sequenced material: ileal tissue. Rearrangement joined TRBV11-2 to TRBJ2-7; a tentative D match to TRBD2 spans 6 bases. The clonotype was recovered from an adult with Crohn's disease. At the DNA level, the sequence is TGTGCCAGCAGCCAGAGTCGGGGGTCCTACGAGCAGTACTTC. It specifies CASSQSRGSYEQYF. Where the CDR3 stops, the reference TRBV11-2 and TRBJ2-7 genes take over; the full variable domain is EAGVAQSPRYKIIEKRQSVAFWCNPISGHATLYWYQQILGQGPKLLIQFQNNGVVDDSQLPKDRFSAERLKGVDSTLKIQPAKLEDSAVYLCASSQSRGSYEQYFGPGTRLTVT.